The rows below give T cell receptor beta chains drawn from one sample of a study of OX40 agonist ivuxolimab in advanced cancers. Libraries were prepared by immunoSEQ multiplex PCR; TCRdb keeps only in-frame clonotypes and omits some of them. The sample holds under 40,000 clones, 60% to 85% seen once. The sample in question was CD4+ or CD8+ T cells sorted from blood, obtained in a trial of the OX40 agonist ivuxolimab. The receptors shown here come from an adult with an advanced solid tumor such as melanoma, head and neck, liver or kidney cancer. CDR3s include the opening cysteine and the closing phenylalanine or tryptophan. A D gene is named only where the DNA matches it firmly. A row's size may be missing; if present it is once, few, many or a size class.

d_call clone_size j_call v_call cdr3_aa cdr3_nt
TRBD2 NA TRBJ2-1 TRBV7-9 CASSSSGRARNEQFF TGTGCCAGCAGCTCTAGCGGGAGGGCCCGAAATGAGCAGTTCTTC
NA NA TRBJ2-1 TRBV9 CASSVAPRDEQFF TGTGCCAGCAGCGTAGCCCCCAGGGATGAGCAGTTCTTC
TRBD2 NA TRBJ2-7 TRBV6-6 CASRRLAGSTEQYF TGTGCCAGCAGGAGACTAGCGGGATCAACCGAGCAGTACTTC
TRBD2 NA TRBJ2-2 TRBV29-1 CSVWTSGSAGELFF TGCAGCGTTTGGACTAGCGGGAGTGCCGGGGAGCTGTTTTTT
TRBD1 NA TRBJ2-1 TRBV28 CASRLTGGALFF TGTGCCAGCAGGCTTACAGGGGGCGCATTGTTCTTC
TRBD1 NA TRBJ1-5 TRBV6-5 CASSTGTDSNQPQHF TGTGCCAGCAGTACCGGGACAGATAGCAATCAGCCCCAGCATTTT
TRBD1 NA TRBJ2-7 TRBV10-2 CASGSGGGYEQYF TGCGCCAGCGGGTCAGGGGGCGGCTACGAGCAGTACTTC
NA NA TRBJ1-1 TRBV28 CASSSTGVLFNTEAFF TGTGCCAGCAGTTCGACGGGAGTCTTATTCAACACTGAAGCTTTCTTT
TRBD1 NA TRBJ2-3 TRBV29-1 CSATRDSNTQYF TGCAGCGCCACCCGGGACAGCAATACGCAGTATTTT
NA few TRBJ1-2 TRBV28 CASSRTDNGYTF TGTGCCAGCAGCCGGACCGATAATGGCTACACCTTC
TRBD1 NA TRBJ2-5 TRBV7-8 CASSFRDRKETQYF TGTGCCAGCAGCTTCCGGGACAGAAAAGAGACCCAGTACTTC
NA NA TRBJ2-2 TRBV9 CASSILATQNTGELFF TGTGCCAGCAGCATTCTAGCGACCCAGAACACCGGGGAGCTGTTTTTT
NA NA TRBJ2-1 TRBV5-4 CASSPFAKDEQFF TGTGCCAGCAGCCCCTTCGCCAAGGATGAGCAGTTCTTC
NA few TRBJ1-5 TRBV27 CASRPSGGRLDF TGTGCCAGCAGGCCCTCTGGAGGGCGGTTAGATTTT
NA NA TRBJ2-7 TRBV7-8 CASSFGRPGLYEQYF TGTGCCAGCAGCTTCGGGCGGCCGGGCCTCTACGAGCAGTACTTC